The clone carrying this T cell receptor beta chain was detected ten times or more. Its antigen is not known. In the study's own analysis: Sampled TCR counts reached a median of approximately 93,000 per sample, with values ranging from roughly 23,224 to 700,000. A single record per CDR3 protein comes from TCRdb applying MiXCR to the RACE reads. The authors' filters were not applied to this entry. The table has tens of thousands of distinct CDR3 sequences, 9.6% seen once. Noted time point: pre-sensitization, week 0. Treatment given: therapeutic diphenylcyclopropenone sensitization with weekly scalp DPC. The germline V and J ends were trimmed by 3 bases and 1 base, with 9 bases remaining between them. This CDR3 spans 14 amino acids. Germline CDR1 and CDR2: MNHEY and SVGEGT. This record comes from a study of human T cells and chemical hapten exposure. Study results and limitations: Patch test score rose with PT1 expanded TCR count, significant at thresholds 8, 16 and 32, not 4. Counts of TCRs above 1 in 1000 frequency stayed unchanged with DPC sensitization.

Sequenced material: whole blood, taken in connection with sensitization to the hapten diphenylcyclopropenone (DPC). This sequence was found in a woman aged 40 to 50 with alopecia areata. Some clones in this sample may be carry-over from other donors' samples. The chain uses TRBV6-2 or TRBV6-3 and TRBJ2-5; D is uncertain. The CDR3 reads CASSYGRLQETQYF. In DNA form, the CDR3 reads TGTGCCAGCAGTTATGGACGGCTCCAAGAGACCCAGTACTTC.